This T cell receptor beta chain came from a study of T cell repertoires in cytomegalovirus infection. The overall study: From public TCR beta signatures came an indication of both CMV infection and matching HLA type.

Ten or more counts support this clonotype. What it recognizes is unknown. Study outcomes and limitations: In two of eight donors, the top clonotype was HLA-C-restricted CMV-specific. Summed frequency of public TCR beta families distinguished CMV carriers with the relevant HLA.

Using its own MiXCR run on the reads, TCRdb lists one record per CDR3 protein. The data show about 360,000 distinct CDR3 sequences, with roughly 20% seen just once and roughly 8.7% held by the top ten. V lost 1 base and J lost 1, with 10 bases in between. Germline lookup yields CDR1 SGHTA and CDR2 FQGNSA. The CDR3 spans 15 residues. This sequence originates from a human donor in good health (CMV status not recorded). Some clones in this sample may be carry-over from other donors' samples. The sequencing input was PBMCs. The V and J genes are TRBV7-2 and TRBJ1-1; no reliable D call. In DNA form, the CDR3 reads TGTGCCAGCAGCTTAGTGGCAGCCGCGAACACTGAAGCTTTCTTT. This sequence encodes CASSLVAAANTEAFF.